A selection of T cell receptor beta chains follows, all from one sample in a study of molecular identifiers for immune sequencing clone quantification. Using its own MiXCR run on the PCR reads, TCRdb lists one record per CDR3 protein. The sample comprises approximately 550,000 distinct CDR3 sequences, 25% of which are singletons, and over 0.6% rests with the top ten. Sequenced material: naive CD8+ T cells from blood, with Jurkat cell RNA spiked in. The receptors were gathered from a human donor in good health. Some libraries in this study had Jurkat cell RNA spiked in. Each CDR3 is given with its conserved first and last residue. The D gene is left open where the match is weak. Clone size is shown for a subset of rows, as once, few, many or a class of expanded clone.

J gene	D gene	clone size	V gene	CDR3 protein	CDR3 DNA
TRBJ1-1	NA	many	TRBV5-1	CASSLAIPGSTEAFF	TGCGCCAGCAGCTTGGCAATTCCAGGCTCCACTGAAGCTTTCTTT
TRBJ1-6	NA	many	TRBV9	CASSEDGYVNSPLHF	TGTGCCAGCAGCGAAGACGGATACGTCAATTCACCCCTCCACTTT
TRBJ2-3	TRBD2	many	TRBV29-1	CSARGTSGYTDTQYF	TGCAGCGCTCGAGGGACTAGCGGCTACACAGATACGCAGTATTTT
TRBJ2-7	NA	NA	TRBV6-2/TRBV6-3	CASSRDTSLYEQYF	TGTGCCAGCAGCCGGGACACCTCACTCTACGAGCAGTACTTC
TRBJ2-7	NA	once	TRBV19	CASSNIGATGVAYEQYF	TGTGCCAGTAGTAACATCGGGGCGACGGGAGTGGCCTACGAGCAGTACTTC
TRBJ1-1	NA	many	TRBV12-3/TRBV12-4	CASSTWGTEAFF	TGTGCCAGCAGCACCTGGGGCACTGAAGCTTTCTTT
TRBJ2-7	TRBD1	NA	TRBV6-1	CASLQGAGYEQYF	TGTGCCAGTTTACAGGGGGCAGGCTACGAGCAGTACTTC
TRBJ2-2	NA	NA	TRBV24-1	CATSAGLTGELFF	TGTGCCACCAGTGCCGGATTAACCGGGGAGCTGTTTTTT
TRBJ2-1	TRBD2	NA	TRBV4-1	CASSQVASGQYNEQFF	TGCGCCAGCAGCCAAGTGGCTAGCGGGCAATACAATGAGCAGTTCTTC
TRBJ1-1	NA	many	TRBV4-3	CASSQGTQGAGTEAFF	TGCGCCAGCAGCCAGGGGACACAGGGTGCAGGCACTGAAGCTTTCTTT
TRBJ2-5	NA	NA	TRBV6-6	CASSYGRYQETRYF	TGTGCCAGCAGTTACGGTCGGTACCAAGAGACCCGGTACTTC
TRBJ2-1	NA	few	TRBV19	CASSPSAGKQFF	TGTGCCAGTAGCCCTAGCGCGGGGAAGCAGTTCTTC
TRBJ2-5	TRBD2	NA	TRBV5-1	CASSYSGRPQETQYF	TGCGCCAGCAGCTATAGCGGGAGACCTCAAGAGACCCAGTACTTC
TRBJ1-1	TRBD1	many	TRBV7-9	CASSPGQGIGEAFF	TGTGCCAGCAGCCCCGGACAGGGGATCGGTGAAGCTTTCTTT
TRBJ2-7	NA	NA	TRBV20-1	CSARGRSSYEQHF	TGCAGTGCTAGGGGACGGAGCTCCTACGAGCAGCACTTC
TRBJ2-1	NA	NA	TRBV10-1	CASSEQGPYNEQFF	TGCGCCAGCAGTGAACAGGGTCCCTACAATGAGCAGTTCTTC
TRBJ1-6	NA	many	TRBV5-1	CASSLVYGEGSPLHF	TGCGCCAGCAGCTTGGTGTACGGGGAGGGATCACCCCTCCACTTT
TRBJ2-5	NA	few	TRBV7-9	CASSRVDWGREETQYF	TGTGCCAGCAGCCGAGTAGACTGGGGTCGGGAAGAGACCCAGTACTTC
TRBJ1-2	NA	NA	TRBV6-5	CTSSSGHGRGLVYGYTF	TGTACCAGCAGTTCAGGCCACGGGAGGGGACTCGTCTATGGCTACACCTTC
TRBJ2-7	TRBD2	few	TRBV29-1	CSVEGRELEQYF	TGCAGCGTTGAAGGGCGGGAGCTCGAGCAGTACTTC
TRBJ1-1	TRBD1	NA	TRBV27	CASSRTGQEAFF	TGTGCCAGCAGCCGGACAGGGCAAGAAGCTTTCTTT
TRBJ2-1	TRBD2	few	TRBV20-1	CSAGRTSGTYNEQFF	TGCAGTGCGGGACGGACTAGCGGAACCTACAATGAGCAGTTCTTC
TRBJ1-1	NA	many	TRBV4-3	CASSQDMRGLNTEAFF	TGCGCCAGCAGCCAAGATATGAGGGGGTTGAACACTGAAGCTTTCTTT
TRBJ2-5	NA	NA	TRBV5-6	CASSLLSEETQYF	TGTGCCAGCAGCTTGCTATCCGAAGAGACCCAGTACTTC
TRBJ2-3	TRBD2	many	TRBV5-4	CASTRTSGGRSTTDTQYF	TGTGCCAGCACCCGGACTAGCGGGGGCCGCTCCACCACAGATACGCAGTATTTT
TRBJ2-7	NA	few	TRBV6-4	CASSDSKPFSGVYEQYF	TGTGCCAGCAGTGACTCGAAACCGTTCAGTGGTGTCTACGAGCAGTACTTC
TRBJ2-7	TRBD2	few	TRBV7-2	CASSFSGGDYEQYF	TGTGCCAGCAGCTTTTCGGGAGGGGACTACGAGCAGTACTTC
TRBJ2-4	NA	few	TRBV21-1	CASSMGDEVMAKNIQYF	TGTGCCAGCAGTATGGGGGACGAGGTAATGGCCAAAAACATTCAGTACTTC
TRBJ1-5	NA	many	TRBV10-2	CASSESGSGNQPQHF	TGCGCCAGCAGTGAGTCTGGCTCGGGCAATCAGCCCCAGCATTTT
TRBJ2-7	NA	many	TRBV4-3	CASSQDISGSYEQYF	TGCGCCAGCAGCCAAGATATCAGTGGGTCCTACGAGCAGTACTTC
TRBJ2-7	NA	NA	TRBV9	CASSVLDKPYEQYF	TGTGCCAGCAGCGTATTAGACAAACCCTACGAGCAGTACTTC
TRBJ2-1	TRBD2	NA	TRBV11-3	CASAASGRQQYNEQFF	TGTGCCAGCGCGGCTAGCGGGAGGCAACAGTACAATGAGCAGTTCTTC
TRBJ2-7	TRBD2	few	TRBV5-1	CASSLGSGVFYEQYF	TGCGCCAGCAGCTTGGGTAGCGGGGTATTCTACGAGCAGTACTTC
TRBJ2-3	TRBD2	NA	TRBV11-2	CASSSRLAPSTDTQYF	TGTGCCAGCAGCTCCCGACTAGCGCCTAGCACAGATACGCAGTATTTT
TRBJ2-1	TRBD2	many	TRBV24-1	CATSDLQAGADEQFF	TGTGCCACCAGTGATTTGCAAGCGGGAGCAGATGAGCAGTTCTTC
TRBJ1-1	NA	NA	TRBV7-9	CASARGGDTEAFF	TGTGCCAGCGCAAGGGGCGGAGACACTGAAGCTTTCTTT
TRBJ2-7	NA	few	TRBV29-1	CSVEGFGGEYEQYF	TGCAGCGTTGAGGGATTTGGGGGCGAGTACGAGCAGTACTTC
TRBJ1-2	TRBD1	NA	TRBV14	CASSLQGRERNYGYTF	TGTGCCAGCAGCCTACAGGGGAGGGAGCGTAACTATGGCTACACCTTC
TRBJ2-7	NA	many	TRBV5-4	CASSSPGASEQYF	TGTGCCAGCAGCTCCCCCGGGGCAAGCGAGCAGTACTTC
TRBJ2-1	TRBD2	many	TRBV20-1	CSASVAGDTYNEQFF	TGCAGTGCTAGTGTAGCGGGGGACACCTACAATGAGCAGTTCTTC
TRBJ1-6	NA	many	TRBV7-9	CASSPDPTDSPLHF	TGTGCCAGCAGCCCGGATCCTACCGATTCACCCCTCCACTTT
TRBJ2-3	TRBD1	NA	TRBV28	CASSSDRGLVHSETQYF	TGTGCCAGCAGTTCCGACAGGGGTCTCGTCCATTCAGAAACGCAGTATTTT
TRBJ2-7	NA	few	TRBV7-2	CASSSPGTFYEQYF	TGTGCCAGCAGCTCACCCGGGACATTCTACGAGCAGTACTTC
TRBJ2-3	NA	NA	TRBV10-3	CAISESRDTPHTDTQYF	TGTGCCATCAGTGAGTCCCGGGACACCCCGCACACAGATACGCAGTATTTT
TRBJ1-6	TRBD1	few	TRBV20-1	CSARDKGQGSFNSPLHF	TGCAGTGCTAGAGATAAGGGACAGGGATCATTTAATTCACCCCTCCACTTT
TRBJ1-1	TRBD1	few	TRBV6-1	CASSLQQGVNTEAFF	TGTGCCAGCAGTCTACAACAGGGGGTCAACACTGAAGCTTTCTTT
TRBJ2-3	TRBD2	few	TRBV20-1	CSARDGTSAIVADTQYF	TGCAGTGCTAGAGATGGGACTAGCGCGATCGTGGCAGATACGCAGTATTTT
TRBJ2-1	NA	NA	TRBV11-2	CASSLGPGWGKYNEQFF	TGTGCCAGCAGCTTAGGTCCCGGGTGGGGGAAGTACAATGAGCAGTTCTTC
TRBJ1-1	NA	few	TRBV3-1	CASSQDLKTELNTEAFF	TGTGCCAGCAGCCAAGATCTAAAAACAGAGTTGAACACTGAAGCTTTCTTT
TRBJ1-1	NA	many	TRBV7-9	CANLPQDEAFF	TGTGCCAACCTACCCCAGGACGAAGCTTTCTTT
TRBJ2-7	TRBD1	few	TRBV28	CASSNNRGKYEQYF	TGTGCCAGCAGCAATAACAGGGGAAAGTACGAGCAGTACTTC
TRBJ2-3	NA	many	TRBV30	CAWSVGGDTQYF	TGTGCCTGGAGTGTCGGTGGAGATACGCAGTATTTT
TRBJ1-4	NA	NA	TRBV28	CASSFRAGANEKLFF	TGTGCCAGCAGTTTTCGGGCAGGAGCTAATGAAAAACTGTTTTTT
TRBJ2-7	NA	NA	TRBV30	CAWSVSGAIYEQYF	TGTGCCTGGAGTGTATCTGGGGCTATCTACGAGCAGTACTTC
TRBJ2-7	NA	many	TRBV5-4	CASSLGTAPYEQYF	TGTGCCAGCAGCTTGGGGACGGCGCCCTACGAGCAGTACTTC
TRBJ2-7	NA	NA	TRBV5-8	CASSLAWQPDYEQYF	TGTGCCAGCAGCTTGGCCTGGCAGCCGGACTACGAGCAGTACTTC
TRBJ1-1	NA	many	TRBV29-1	CSVEDPGTGTHNLAFF	TGCAGCGTTGAAGACCCCGGGACCGGGACACATAACCTAGCTTTCTTT
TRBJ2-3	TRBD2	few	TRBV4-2	CASSPPSSGDSTDTQYF	TGTGCCAGCAGCCCCCCATCTAGCGGAGATAGCACAGATACGCAGTATTTT
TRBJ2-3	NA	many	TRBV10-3	CAISESGGTDTQYF	TGTGCCATCAGTGAATCGGGAGGCACAGATACGCAGTATTTT